Described below is a single T cell receptor delta chain sequence and its context. The protein TCRdb gives is from a much larger clone and does not agree with this DNA's translation at residue 6, likely a read error; the protein shown here comes from the DNA. This sample stems from a study of γδ T cells in repeated Plasmodium falciparum infection. Study background: Age- and gender-matched Australian children served as comparison for malaria-exposed Malian children.

TCRdb re-called the multiplex PCR reads with CATT. The sample contains 45,000 to 50,000 delta-chain clones, about 1.5% of which appear only once. The TCR sequence derives from a pool of human donors (malaria-infected and uninfected, not separated). The material sequenced was gamma-delta T cells from blood.

The CDR3 nucleotides read TGTGCTCTTGGGGAACCCTACGCCCCCTTCGGACTGCTGTACACCGATAAACTCATCTTT. This codes for CALGEPYAPFGLLYTDKLIF. The V gene is TRDV1, the J gene TRDJ1, with D perhaps TRDD2 (5 bases). Here the J gene came from matching the DNA to germline, since TCRdb omits it. CDR1 TSWWSYY and CDR2 QGS come from the germline V gene. V lost 1 base to trimming and J lost 0 bases, with 24 bases between them. This CDR3 spans 20 amino acids.